The clone carrying this T cell receptor (beta chain) was seen once. Its antigen is not identified. This sample stems from a study of cytomegalovirus exposure and HLA in healthy donors. Study-wide context: HLA-typed donors were the source of about 85 million unique TCRs, which an early data release held.

Researchers ran the PCR with 60 Vbeta and 13 Jbeta primers. Clones were read by immunoSEQ multiplex PCR, and TCRdb kept only the in-frame ones, dropping some. The table has more than 95,000 clones, over 80% seen once; the top ten hold 6.1%. The CDR3 is 15 amino acids. Germline V gene lookup returns CDR1 LGHNA and CDR2 YSLEER. V lost 4 bases and J lost 1, with 12 bases in between. Study-wide findings and caveats: A missense variant in DCLRE1C was later tied to TCR beta V- and J-gene trimming. Associated with cytomegalovirus, according to the listing, were 150 to 200 TCR beta chains. At a 0.05 false discovery rate, a later analysis found roughly 17,000 TCR beta sequences to be associated with HLA alleles.

This TCR was sampled from a man aged 18-30 years in good health and CMV-seronegative. This chain connects TRBV4-3 to TRBJ2-3, with a tentative D call TRBD2 (5 bases). Sequenced: PBMCs. The CDR3 region is CASSLRGSGTDTQYF. The CDR3 nucleotides read TGCGCCAGCAGCCTTCGGGGTAGCGGCACAGATACGCAGTATTTT.